These T cell receptor beta chains were read from a single sample in a study of blood T cell repertoires in COVID-19. Clones were read by immunoSEQ multiplex PCR, and TCRdb kept only the in-frame ones, dropping some. The sample has some 20,000 clones; about nine tenths are singletons. Sequences were obtained from peripheral blood. Source of these receptors: a human donor with active COVID-19. The donor label of this sample is uncertain. Both conserved end residues are part of each CDR3. A D gene is named only where the DNA matches it firmly. A clone size is listed for some rows: how often the clone was seen (once, few, many), or a class if it is expanded.

>TRBV19|.|.|TRBJ2-2
CASSIDGWRGANTGELFF
TGTGCCAGTAGTATAGATGGGTGGAGGGGTGCGAACACCGGGGAGCTGTTTTTT
>TRBV7-8|TRBD1|.|TRBJ1-2
CASSSRGQGRSYGYTF
TGTGCCAGCAGCTCTAGGGGACAGGGACGATCCTATGGCTACACCTTC
>TRBV6-6|.|.|TRBJ2-3
CASSTGQPTDTQYF
TGTGCCAGCAGTACGGGACAACCCACAGATACGCAGTATTTT
>TRBV25-1|.|.|TRBJ2-7
CASSAITSYEQYF
TGTGCCAGCAGTGCGATAACTTCCTACGAGCAGTACTTC
>TRBV21-1|.|.|TRBJ2-7
CASSKVGNTDSYEQYF
TGTGCCAGCAGCAAAGTAGGCAATACAGACTCCTACGAGCAGTACTTC
>TRBV7-9|.|once|TRBJ1-2
CASSLLTGYGYTF
TGTGCCAGCAGCTTATTAACGGGGTACGGCTACACCTTC
>TRBV18|.|.|TRBJ2-1
CASSPQGYNEQFF
TGTGCCAGCTCACCCCAGGGCTACAATGAGCAGTTCTTC
>TRBV5-1|.|.|TRBJ2-7
CASSDTGSALYEQYF
TGCGCCAGCAGCGACACAGGGTCCGCACTCTACGAGCAGTACTTC
>TRBV9|TRBD2|.|TRBJ2-7
CASSAGLGSNEQYF
TGTGCCAGCAGCGCGGGACTAGGTTCTAACGAGCAGTACTTC
>TRBV13|TRBD1|.|TRBJ2-7
CASSLRTGGYEQYF
TGTGCCAGCAGCTTACGCACAGGGGGCTACGAGCAGTACTTC
>TRBV2|TRBD2|.|TRBJ2-5
CATVPGLGSYQETQYF
TGTGCCACCGTCCCGGGACTAGGTTCGTACCAAGAGACCCAGTACTTC
>TRBV12-3/TRBV12-4|TRBD1|few|TRBJ1-2
CASSGEAGGGYTF
TGTGCCAGCAGTGGGGAGGCAGGGGGCGGCTACACCTTC
>TRBV6-6|TRBD1|once|TRBJ1-1
CASSPRGTVEAFF
TGTGCCAGCAGTCCCCGGGGGACAGTTGAAGCTTTCTTT
>TRBV12-3/TRBV12-4|.|.|TRBJ1-2
CASSLGLYGYTF
TGTGCCAGCAGCCTGGGCCTCTATGGCTACACCTTC